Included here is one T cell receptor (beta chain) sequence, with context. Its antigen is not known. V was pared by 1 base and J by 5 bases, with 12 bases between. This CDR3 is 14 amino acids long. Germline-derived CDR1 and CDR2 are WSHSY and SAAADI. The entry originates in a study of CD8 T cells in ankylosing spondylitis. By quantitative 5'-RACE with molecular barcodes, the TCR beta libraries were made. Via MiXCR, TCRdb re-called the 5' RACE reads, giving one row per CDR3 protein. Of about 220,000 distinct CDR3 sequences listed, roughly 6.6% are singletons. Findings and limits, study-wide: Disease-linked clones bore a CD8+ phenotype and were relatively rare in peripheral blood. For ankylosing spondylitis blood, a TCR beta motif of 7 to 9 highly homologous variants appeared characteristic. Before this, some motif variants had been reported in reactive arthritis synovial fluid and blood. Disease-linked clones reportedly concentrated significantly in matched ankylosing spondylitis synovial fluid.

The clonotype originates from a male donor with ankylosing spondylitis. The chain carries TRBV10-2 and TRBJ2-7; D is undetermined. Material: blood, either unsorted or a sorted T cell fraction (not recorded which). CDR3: CASSEYRRRNEQYF. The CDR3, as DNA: TGCGCCAGCAGTGAGTACCGAAGACGGAACGAGCAGTACTTC.